The rows below give T cell receptor beta chains drawn from one sample of a study of cytomegalovirus exposure and HLA in healthy donors. Clones were read by immunoSEQ multiplex PCR, and TCRdb kept only the in-frame ones, dropping some. In the table there are around 150,000 clones, about 80% of which are singletons. The sample consisted of PBMCs. These TCRs come from a man aged 30 to 39 in good health and CMV-seropositive. Each CDR3 is given with its conserved first and last residue. The D gene is left open where the match is weak.

d_gene: TRBD2
j_gene: TRBJ2-7
v_gene: TRBV19
CDR3aa: CASSRPSGGSYEQYF

d_gene: TRBD1
j_gene: TRBJ2-5
v_gene: TRBV7-3
CDR3aa: CASSATGTGGQETQYF

d_gene: -
j_gene: TRBJ2-1
v_gene: TRBV13
CDR3aa: CASSFGGQAYNEQFF

d_gene: -
j_gene: TRBJ2-3
v_gene: TRBV28
CDR3aa: CASSPGTSKIPTDTQYF

d_gene: TRBD1
j_gene: TRBJ1-2
v_gene: TRBV6-6
CDR3aa: CASSDPGTGDYGYTF

d_gene: TRBD2
j_gene: TRBJ2-3
v_gene: TRBV9
CDR3aa: CASSVEAGGNTDTQYF

d_gene: TRBD1
j_gene: TRBJ2-7
v_gene: TRBV6-5
CDR3aa: CASSYGTGLAYEQYF

d_gene: -
j_gene: TRBJ1-3
v_gene: TRBV6-6
CDR3aa: CASSSFDSLSGNTIYF

d_gene: -
j_gene: TRBJ2-1
v_gene: TRBV2
CDR3aa: CASSDPRDNEQFF

d_gene: -
j_gene: -
v_gene: TRBV9
CDR3aa: CASSFEGVPYEQYF

d_gene: TRBD1
j_gene: TRBJ2-7
v_gene: TRBV6-5
CDR3aa: CASSYSGGRAYEQYF

d_gene: TRBD1
j_gene: TRBJ2-1
v_gene: TRBV11-2
CDR3aa: CASSLGPQGDEQFF

d_gene: -
j_gene: TRBJ2-5
v_gene: TRBV20-1
CDR3aa: CSAGETQYF

d_gene: TRBD2
j_gene: -
v_gene: TRBV2
CDR3aa: CASSENPSGGATYEQYF

d_gene: -
j_gene: TRBJ2-7
v_gene: TRBV2
CDR3aa: CASRDITSYEQYF

d_gene: -
j_gene: TRBJ2-5
v_gene: TRBV5-6
CDR3aa: CASSPLGGAQETQYF

d_gene: -
j_gene: -
v_gene: TRBV2
CDR3aa: CASRGQLAFLSEQYF

d_gene: -
j_gene: TRBJ2-7
v_gene: TRBV28
CDR3aa: CASSLAGRRSSYEQYF

d_gene: TRBD1
j_gene: TRBJ1-1
v_gene: TRBV19
CDR3aa: CASKSLTGAVLAEAFF

d_gene: TRBD2
j_gene: TRBJ2-7
v_gene: TRBV28
CDR3aa: CASSKRTSGKDEQYF

d_gene: TRBD1
j_gene: TRBJ1-2
v_gene: TRBV27
CDR3aa: CASSHRGRDYGYTF

d_gene: TRBD2
j_gene: TRBJ2-1
v_gene: TRBV6-5
CDR3aa: CASRYSGRAYNEQFF

d_gene: TRBD2
j_gene: TRBJ2-7
v_gene: TRBV7-9
CDR3aa: CASSLARGGNSYEQYF

d_gene: -
j_gene: TRBJ1-3
v_gene: TRBV21-1
CDR3aa: CASSRGQGSPFSGNTIYF

d_gene: -
j_gene: TRBJ2-1
v_gene: TRBV5-4
CDR3aa: CASIRGPGQENNEQFF

d_gene: -
j_gene: TRBJ1-3
v_gene: TRBV5-3
CDR3aa: CAPKVSYQGSSGNTIYF

d_gene: -
j_gene: -
v_gene: TRBV15
CDR3aa: CATSRDGAITEQYF

d_gene: TRBD1
j_gene: TRBJ2-2
v_gene: TRBV2
CDR3aa: CASSNGQGGGELFF

d_gene: TRBD2
j_gene: TRBJ2-1
v_gene: TRBV5-1
CDR3aa: CASSPGTSGYNEQFF

d_gene: -
j_gene: TRBJ2-4
v_gene: TRBV28
CDR3aa: CASSFLLNIQYF

d_gene: -
j_gene: TRBJ2-5
v_gene: TRBV29-1
CDR3aa: CSVGGQETQYF

d_gene: TRBD1
j_gene: TRBJ1-3
v_gene: TRBV11-3
CDR3aa: CASSPDRAYGNTIYF

d_gene: TRBD1
j_gene: TRBJ1-5
v_gene: TRBV4-1
CDR3aa: CASSQDRGYQPQHF

d_gene: TRBD1
j_gene: TRBJ2-7
v_gene: TRBV10-3
CDR3aa: CAIRSGTGSYEQYF

d_gene: -
j_gene: TRBJ2-7
v_gene: TRBV28
CDR3aa: CASRPWTNSYEQYF

d_gene: -
j_gene: TRBJ1-1
v_gene: TRBV19
CDR3aa: CASSIDPEGSTEAFF

d_gene: -
j_gene: TRBJ1-1
v_gene: TRBV7-8
CDR3aa: CASSSKSGTEAFF

d_gene: TRBD1
j_gene: TRBJ1-1
v_gene: TRBV5-1
CDR3aa: CASEKNPTDRGLNTEAFF

d_gene: -
j_gene: TRBJ1-2
v_gene: TRBV10-2
CDR3aa: CASSESRGQVDGYTF

d_gene: -
j_gene: TRBJ1-4
v_gene: TRBV5-4
CDR3aa: CASSFGGASANEKLFF

d_gene: TRBD1
j_gene: TRBJ1-2
v_gene: TRBV7-2
CDR3aa: CASSLGGQAASYGYTF